The rows below give T cell receptor beta chains drawn from one sample of a study of blood T cell repertoires in COVID-19. Clones were read by immunoSEQ multiplex PCR, and TCRdb kept only the in-frame ones, dropping some. This sample has roughly 150,000 clones, with around nine tenths found just once. Sequencing was done on a sample of peripheral blood. These receptors all stem from a woman of 80 years or more with COVID-19, enrolled during active disease. CDR3s include the opening cysteine and the closing phenylalanine or tryptophan. A D gene is named only where the DNA matches it firmly. The listing skips clone size in some rows; elsewhere it reads once, few, many or a size class.

TRBV7-9,-,TRBJ1-2,-,15,CASSLGHIANYGYTF,TGTGCCAGCAGCTTAGGACATATCGCTAACTATGGCTACACCTTC
TRBV3-1/TRBV3-2,-,TRBJ2-5,-,16,CASSQVAGGIGETQYF,TGTGCCAGCAGCCAAGTGGCAGGGGGGATTGGGGAGACCCAGTACTTC
TRBV19,-,TRBJ2-6,-,14,CASSKSGGANVLTF,TGTGCCAGTAGTAAAAGCGGTGGGGCCAACGTCCTGACTTTC
TRBV6-5,-,TRBJ2-5,TRBD2,13,CAYAGVRGETQYF,TGTGCCTACGCGGGGGTCCGGGGAGAGACCCAGTACTTC
TRBV2,-,TRBJ1-2,TRBD1,15,CASSEWAGGTYGYTF,TGTGCCAGCAGTGAGTGGGCAGGGGGGACCTATGGCTACACCTTC
TRBV27,-,TRBJ2-1,-,12,CASSFRGTEQFF,TGTGCCAGCAGTTTCCGCGGGACTGAGCAGTTCTTC
TRBV5-4,-,TRBJ2-7,-,13,CASSSTGTYEQYF,TGTGCCAGCAGCTCGACAGGCACCTACGAGCAGTACTTC
TRBV5-6,-,TRBJ2-7,-,13,CASSTGTNYEQYF,TGTGCCAGCAGTACGGGGACAAACTACGAGCAGTACTTC
TRBV6-6,-,TRBJ2-1,-,14,CASTSVGGYNEQFF,TGTGCCAGCACCTCAGTGGGGGGATACAATGAGCAGTTCTTC
TRBV28,-,TRBJ2-1,TRBD2,14,CASRPLAGGGEQFF,TGTGCCAGCAGACCACTAGCGGGAGGAGGTGAGCAGTTCTTC
TRBV6-5,once,TRBJ2-7,TRBD2,14,CASSYLAGGPEQYF,TGTGCCAGCAGTTACTTAGCGGGAGGGCCCGAGCAGTACTTC
TRBV6-1,-,TRBJ2-1,-,13,CASSDGRRNEQFF,TGTGCCAGCAGTGACGGTCGCCGGAATGAGCAGTTCTTC
TRBV30,-,TRBJ2-2,TRBD2,19,CAWFPRGERESSNTGELFF,TGTGCCTGGTTTCCTCGGGGAGAGCGGGAGAGTAGTAACACCGGGGAGCTGTTTTTT
TRBV5-1,-,TRBJ2-3,-,17,CASSLVVQTSSTDTQYF,TGCGCCAGCAGCTTGGTGGTCCAGACAAGCAGCACAGATACGCAGTATTTT
TRBV3-1/TRBV3-2,-,TRBJ1-1,TRBD1,14,CASSPDRGRRGAFF,TGTGCCAGCAGCCCGGACAGGGGGCGCCGGGGGGCTTTCTTT
TRBV2,-,TRBJ1-6,-,14,CASKRSSYNSPLHF,TGTGCCAGCAAAAGGAGCTCCTATAATTCACCCCTCCACTTT
TRBV20-1,-,TRBJ2-2,TRBD1,14,CSASVAQGAGELFF,TGCAGTGCTAGTGTAGCACAGGGGGCCGGGGAGCTGTTTTTT
TRBV18,-,TRBJ1-1,-,14,CASSPPSMNTEAFF,TGTGCCAGCTCACCACCAAGCATGAACACTGAAGCTTTCTTT
TRBV25-1,-,TRBJ2-5,-,13,CASSEGARETQYF,TGTGCCAGCAGTGAGGGGGCTCGAGAGACCCAGTACTTC
TRBV24-1,-,TRBJ2-3,-,16,CATSDLPNRSTDTQYF,TGTGCCACCAGTGATTTGCCTAACAGAAGTACAGATACGCAGTATTTT
TRBV7-2,few,TRBJ1-5,-,14,CASSFTFGGQPQHF,TGTGCCAGCAGCTTTACCTTCGGGGGTCAGCCCCAGCATTTT
TRBV5-4,-,TRBJ2-7,TRBD1,16,CASSLFAGTGGYEQYF,TGTGCCAGCAGCTTGTTTGCCGGGACAGGGGGCTACGAGCAGTACTTC
TRBV11-2,-,TRBJ1-2,-,16,CASSLERTTGLYGYTF,TGTGCCAGCAGCCTAGAGAGGACAACAGGGCTGTATGGCTACACCTTC
TRBV25-1,-,TRBJ1-1,-,12,CASRQGSSEAFF,TGTGCCAGCCGACAAGGGAGTTCTGAAGCTTTCTTT
TRBV19,-,TRBJ1-5,TRBD1,16,CASRPTGTGAAQPQHF,TGTGCCAGTAGGCCTACCGGGACAGGGGCCGCTCAGCCCCAGCATTTT
TRBV4-1,-,TRBJ1-4,-,16,CASSQEEGGGREKLFF,TGCGCCAGCAGCCAAGAAGAAGGGGGGGGGCGTGAAAAACTGTTTTTT
TRBV27,-,TRBJ2-5,-,16,CASSRNMGLPRETQYF,TGTGCCAGCAGTCGAAACATGGGCCTCCCAAGAGAGACCCAGTACTTC